This TCR beta chain stems from a study of vaccination effects on CD4 cells after COVID-19. ViraFEST assay sequencing came after antigen-specific CD4+ T cells were expanded with viral peptide pools. Investigators separated out CD4+ T cells once more than nine days of culture had passed. PCR confirmed that the person was infected with SARS-CoV-2 between March and December 2020. Trimming took 2 bases from V and 3 from J, leaving 7 bases between them. This CDR3 has 13 amino acids. Per germline, CDR1 MNHNY and CDR2 SVGAGI (reference sequence). Notes on this clone: What it binds is unknown.

Clones were read by immunoSEQ multiplex PCR, and TCRdb kept only the in-frame ones, dropping some. This repertoire shows fewer than 90,000 clones, roughly two thirds found once; its top ten account for about 5%. Specimen: CD4+ T cells from PBMCs cultured with HIV peptides, collected before COVID-19 vaccination. The sample's subset: HIV-1 Nef peptide pool negative control/reference culture. The chain has TRBV6-6 and TRBJ1-2; D not certain. The receptor comes from a human donor who had a prior SARS-CoV-2 infection. CDR3 amino acids: CASSYERDYGYTF. The CDR3, as DNA: TGTGCCAGCAGTTACGAGAGGGACTATGGCTACACCTTC.